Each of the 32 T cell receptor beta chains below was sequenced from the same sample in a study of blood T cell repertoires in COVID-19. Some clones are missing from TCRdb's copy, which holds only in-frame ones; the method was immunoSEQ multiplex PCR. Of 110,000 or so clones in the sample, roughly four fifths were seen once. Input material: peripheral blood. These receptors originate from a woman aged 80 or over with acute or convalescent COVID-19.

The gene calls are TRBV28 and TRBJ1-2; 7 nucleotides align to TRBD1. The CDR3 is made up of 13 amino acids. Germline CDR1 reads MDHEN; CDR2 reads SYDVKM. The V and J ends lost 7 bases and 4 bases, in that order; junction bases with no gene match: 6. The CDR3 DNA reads TGTGCCAGCACTTCGGGACAGATCTATGGCTACACCTTC. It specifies CASTSGQIYGYTF.

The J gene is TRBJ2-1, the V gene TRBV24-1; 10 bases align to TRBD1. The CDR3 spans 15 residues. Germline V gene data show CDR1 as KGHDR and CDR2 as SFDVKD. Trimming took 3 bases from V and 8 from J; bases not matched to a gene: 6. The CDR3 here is CATSDPTGGIDEQFF. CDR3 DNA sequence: TGTGCCACCAGTGATCCGACAGGGGGCATCGATGAGCAGTTCTTC.

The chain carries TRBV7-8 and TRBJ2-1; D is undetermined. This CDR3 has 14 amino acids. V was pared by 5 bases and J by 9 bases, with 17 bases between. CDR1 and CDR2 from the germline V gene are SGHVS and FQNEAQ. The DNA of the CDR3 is TGTGCCAGCAGCCTCGGCTCCTGGGCTCGTGAGCAGTTCTTC. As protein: CASSLGSWAREQFF.

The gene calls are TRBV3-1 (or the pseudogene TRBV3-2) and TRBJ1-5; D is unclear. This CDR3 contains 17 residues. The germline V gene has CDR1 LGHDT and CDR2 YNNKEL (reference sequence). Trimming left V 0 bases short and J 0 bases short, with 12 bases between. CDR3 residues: CASSQDPRGYSNQPQHF. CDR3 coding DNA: TGTGCCAGCAGCCAAGATCCCCGCGGTTATAGCAATCAGCCCCAGCATTTT.

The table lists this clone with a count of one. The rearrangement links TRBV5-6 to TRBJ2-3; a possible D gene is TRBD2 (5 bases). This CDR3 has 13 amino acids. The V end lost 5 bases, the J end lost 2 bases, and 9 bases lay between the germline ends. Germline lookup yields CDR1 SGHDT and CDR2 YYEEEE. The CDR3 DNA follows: TGTGCCAGCAGTTGGACTTTCACAGATACGCAGTATTTT. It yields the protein CASSWTFTDTQYF.

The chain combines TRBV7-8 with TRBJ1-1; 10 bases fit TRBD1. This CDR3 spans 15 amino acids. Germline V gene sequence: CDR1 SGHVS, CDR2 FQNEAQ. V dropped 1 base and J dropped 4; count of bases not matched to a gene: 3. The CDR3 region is CASSLGDRGATEAFF. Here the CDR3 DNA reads TGTGCCAGCAGCTTAGGGGACAGGGGTGCCACTGAAGCTTTCTTT.

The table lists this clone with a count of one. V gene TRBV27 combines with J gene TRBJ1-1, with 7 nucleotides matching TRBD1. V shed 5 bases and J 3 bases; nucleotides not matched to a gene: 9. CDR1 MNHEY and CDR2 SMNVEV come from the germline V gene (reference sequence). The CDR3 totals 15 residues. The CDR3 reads CASSPGTVGDTEAFF. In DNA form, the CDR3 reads TGTGCCAGCAGTCCGGGGACAGTTGGGGACACTGAAGCTTTCTTT.

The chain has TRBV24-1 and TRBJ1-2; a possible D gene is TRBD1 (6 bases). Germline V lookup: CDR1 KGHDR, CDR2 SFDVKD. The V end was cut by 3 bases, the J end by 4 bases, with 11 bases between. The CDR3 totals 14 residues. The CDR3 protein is CATSDERGGYGYTF. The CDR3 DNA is TGTGCCACCAGTGATGAAAGGGGGGGCTATGGCTACACCTTC.

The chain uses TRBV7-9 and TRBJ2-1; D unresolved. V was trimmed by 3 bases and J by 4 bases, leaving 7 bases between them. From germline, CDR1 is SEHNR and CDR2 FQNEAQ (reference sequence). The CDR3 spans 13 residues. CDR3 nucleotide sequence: TGTGCCAGCAGCTTTACAGAATACAATGAGCAGTTCTTC. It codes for CASSFTEYNEQFF.

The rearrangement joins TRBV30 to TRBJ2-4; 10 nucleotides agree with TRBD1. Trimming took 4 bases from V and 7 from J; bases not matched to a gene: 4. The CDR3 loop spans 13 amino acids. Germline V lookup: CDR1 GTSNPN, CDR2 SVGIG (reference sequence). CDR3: CAWNTDRGNIQYF. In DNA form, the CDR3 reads TGTGCCTGGAATACGGACAGGGGGAACATTCAGTACTTC.

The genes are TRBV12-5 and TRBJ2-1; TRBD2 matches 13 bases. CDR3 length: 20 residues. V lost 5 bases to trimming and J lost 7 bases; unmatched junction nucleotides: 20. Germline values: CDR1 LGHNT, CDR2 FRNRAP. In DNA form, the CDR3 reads TGTGCTAGTGGTCTAGTTCTATCCGGGACTAGCGGGGCCCTTTTTAATGAGCAGTTCTTC. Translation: CASGLVLSGTSGALFNEQFF.

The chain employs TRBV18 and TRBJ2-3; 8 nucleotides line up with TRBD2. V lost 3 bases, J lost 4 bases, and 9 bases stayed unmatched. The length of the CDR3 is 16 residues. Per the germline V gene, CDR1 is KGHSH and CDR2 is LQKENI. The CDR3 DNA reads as TGTGCCAGCTCACCGCTTACTAGCGGATCCTCAGATACGCAGTATTTT. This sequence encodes CASSPLTSGSSDTQYF.

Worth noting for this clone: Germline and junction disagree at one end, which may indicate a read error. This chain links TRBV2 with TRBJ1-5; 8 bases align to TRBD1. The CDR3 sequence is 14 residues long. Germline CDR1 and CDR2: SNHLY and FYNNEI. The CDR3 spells CASIEGDRGQPQHF. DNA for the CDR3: TGTGCCAGCATTGAAGGAGACAGGGGCCAGCCCCAGCATTTT.

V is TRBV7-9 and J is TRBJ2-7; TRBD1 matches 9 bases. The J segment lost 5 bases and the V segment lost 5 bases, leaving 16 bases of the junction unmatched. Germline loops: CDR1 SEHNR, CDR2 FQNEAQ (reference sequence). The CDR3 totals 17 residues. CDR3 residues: CASSAKSFGTGFNEQYV. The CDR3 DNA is TGTGCCAGCAGCGCTAAGTCGTTCGGGACAGGGTTCAACGAGCAGTACGTC.

In DNA, the CDR3 is TGTGCCAGCACCCAGACTAGCGGGAGGGCGGGTGAGCAGTTCTTC. Encoded protein: CASTQTSGRAGEQFF. The rearrangement uses TRBV2 and TRBJ2-1, with 14 bases that match TRBD2. CDR3 length equals 15 residues. Per the germline V gene, CDR1 is SNHLY and CDR2 is FYNNEI. V shed 7 bases and J 9 bases; nucleotides not matched to a gene: 8.

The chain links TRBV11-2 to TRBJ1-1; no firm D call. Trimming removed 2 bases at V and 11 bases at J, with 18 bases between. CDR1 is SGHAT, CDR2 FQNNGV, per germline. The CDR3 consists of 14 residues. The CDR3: CASSLSSLSSRAFF. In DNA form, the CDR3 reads TGTGCCAGCAGCTTATCCTCACTCTCCTCGAGGGCTTTCTTT. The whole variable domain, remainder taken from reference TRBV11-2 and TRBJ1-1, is EAGVAQSPRYKIIEKRQSVAFWCNPISGHATLYWYQQILGQGPKLLIQFQNNGVVDDSQLPKDRFSAERLKGVDSTLKIQPAKLEDSAVYLCASSLSSLSSRAFFGQGTRLTVV.

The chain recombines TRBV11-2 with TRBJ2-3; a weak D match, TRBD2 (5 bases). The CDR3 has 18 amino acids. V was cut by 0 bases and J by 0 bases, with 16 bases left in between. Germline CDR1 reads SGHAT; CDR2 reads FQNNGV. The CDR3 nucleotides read TGTGCCAGCAGCTTAGATCCGGGAAGCATAAAAAGCACAGATACGCAGTATTTT. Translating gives CASSLDPGSIKSTDTQYF.

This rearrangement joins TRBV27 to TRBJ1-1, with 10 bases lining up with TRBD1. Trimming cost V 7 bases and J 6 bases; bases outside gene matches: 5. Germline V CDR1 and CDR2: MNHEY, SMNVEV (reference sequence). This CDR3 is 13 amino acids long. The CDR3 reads CASTLGQGAEAFF. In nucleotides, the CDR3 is TGTGCCAGCACCCTAGGACAGGGGGCTGAAGCTTTCTTT.

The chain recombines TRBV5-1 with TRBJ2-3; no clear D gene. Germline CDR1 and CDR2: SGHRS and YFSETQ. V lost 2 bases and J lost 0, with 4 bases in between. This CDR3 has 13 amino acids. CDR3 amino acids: CASSFISTDTQYF. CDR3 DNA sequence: TGCGCCAGCAGCTTCATTAGCACAGATACGCAGTATTTT.

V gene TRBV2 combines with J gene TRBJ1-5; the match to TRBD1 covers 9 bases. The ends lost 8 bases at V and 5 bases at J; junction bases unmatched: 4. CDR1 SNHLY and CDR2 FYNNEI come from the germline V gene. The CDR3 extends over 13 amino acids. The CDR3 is CASGGQGDQPQHF. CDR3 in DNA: TGTGCCAGCGGGGGACAGGGTGATCAGCCCCAGCATTTT.

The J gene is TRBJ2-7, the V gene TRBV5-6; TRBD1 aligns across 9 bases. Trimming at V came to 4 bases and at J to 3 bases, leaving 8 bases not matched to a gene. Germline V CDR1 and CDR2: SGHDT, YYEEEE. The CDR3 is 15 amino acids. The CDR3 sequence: CASSQGTGSFYEQYF. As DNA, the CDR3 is TGTGCCAGCAGCCAAGGGACAGGGAGCTTCTACGAGCAGTACTTC. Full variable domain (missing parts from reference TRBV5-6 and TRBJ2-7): DAGVTQSPTHLIKTRGQQVTLRCSPKSGHDTVSWYQQALGQGPQFIFQYYEEEERQRGNFPDRFSGHQFPNYSSELNVNALLLGDSALYLCASSQGTGSFYEQYFGPGTRLTVT.

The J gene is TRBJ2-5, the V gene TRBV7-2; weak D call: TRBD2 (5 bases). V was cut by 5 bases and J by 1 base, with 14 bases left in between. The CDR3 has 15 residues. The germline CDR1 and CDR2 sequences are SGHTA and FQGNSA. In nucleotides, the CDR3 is TGTGCCAGCAGCCGTACTAGGCCCCCCCAAGAGACCCAGTACTTC. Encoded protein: CASSRTRPPQETQYF.

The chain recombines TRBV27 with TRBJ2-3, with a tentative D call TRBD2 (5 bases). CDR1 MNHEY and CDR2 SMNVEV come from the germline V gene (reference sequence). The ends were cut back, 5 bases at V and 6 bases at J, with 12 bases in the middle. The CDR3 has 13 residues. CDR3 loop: CASSPGPGDTQYF. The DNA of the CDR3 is TGTGCCAGCAGTCCCGGTCCGGGGGATACGCAGTATTTT.

Here the CDR3 DNA reads TGCGCCAGCAGCCAAGCCTTGACACAGGGGGCAAGCAATCAGCCCCAGCATTTT. This codes for CASSQALTQGASNQPQHF. V usage is TRBV4-3 and J usage is TRBJ1-5, with 9 bases lining up with TRBD1. V trimming: 1 base; J trimming: 1 base; junction bases outside the gene matches: 8. The CDR3 sequence is 18 residues long. The V gene's germline CDR1 is LGHNA and CDR2 YSLEER.

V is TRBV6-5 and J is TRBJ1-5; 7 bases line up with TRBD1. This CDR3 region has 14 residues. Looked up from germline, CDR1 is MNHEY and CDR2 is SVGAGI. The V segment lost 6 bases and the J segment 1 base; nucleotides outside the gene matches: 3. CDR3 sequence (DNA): TGTGCCAGCAGGGGACAGTTAAGCAATCAGCCCCAGCATTTT. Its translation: CASRGQLSNQPQHF.

CDR3 residues: CASSNQGLGLGGEKLFF. For the CDR3, the DNA is TGTGCCAGTAGTAACCAGGGGTTGGGTCTTGGAGGTGAAAAACTGTTTTTT. This sequence joins TRBV19 and TRBJ1-4; tentatively, D is TRBD1 (6 bases). Germline CDR1 and CDR2: LNHDA and SQIVND (reference sequence). V lost 4 bases and J 7 bases, leaving 22 bases between the germline ends. There are 17 residues in the CDR3.

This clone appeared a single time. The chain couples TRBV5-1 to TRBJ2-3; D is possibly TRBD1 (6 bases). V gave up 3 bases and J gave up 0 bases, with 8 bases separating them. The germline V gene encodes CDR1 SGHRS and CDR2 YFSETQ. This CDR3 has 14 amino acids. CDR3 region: CASSSDSSTDTQYF. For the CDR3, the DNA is TGCGCCAGCAGCTCGGACAGTAGCACAGATACGCAGTATTTT.

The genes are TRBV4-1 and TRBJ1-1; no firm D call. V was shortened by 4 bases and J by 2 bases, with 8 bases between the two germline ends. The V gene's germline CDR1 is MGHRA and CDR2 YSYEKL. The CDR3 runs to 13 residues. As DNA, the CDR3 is TGCGCCAGCAGCCCCAGGATTAACACTGAAGCTTTCTTT. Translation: CASSPRINTEAFF.

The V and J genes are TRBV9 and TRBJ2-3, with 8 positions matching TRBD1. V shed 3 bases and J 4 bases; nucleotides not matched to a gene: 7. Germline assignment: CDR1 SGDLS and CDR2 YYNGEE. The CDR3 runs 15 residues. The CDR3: CASSEDRAWADTQYF. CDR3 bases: TGTGCCAGCAGCGAGGACAGGGCGTGGGCAGATACGCAGTATTTT.

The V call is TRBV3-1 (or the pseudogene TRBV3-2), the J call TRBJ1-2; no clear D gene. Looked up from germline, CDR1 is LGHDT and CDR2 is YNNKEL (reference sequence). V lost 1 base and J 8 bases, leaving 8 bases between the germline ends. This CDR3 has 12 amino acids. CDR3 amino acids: CASSQVGVGYTF. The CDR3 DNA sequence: TGTGCCAGCAGCCAAGTCGGGGTAGGCTACACCTTC.

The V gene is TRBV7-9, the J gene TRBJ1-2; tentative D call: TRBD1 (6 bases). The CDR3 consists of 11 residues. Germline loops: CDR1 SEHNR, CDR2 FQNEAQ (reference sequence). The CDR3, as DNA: TGTGGGACAGAAAAGGACTATGGCTACACCTTC. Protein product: CGTEKDYGYTF.

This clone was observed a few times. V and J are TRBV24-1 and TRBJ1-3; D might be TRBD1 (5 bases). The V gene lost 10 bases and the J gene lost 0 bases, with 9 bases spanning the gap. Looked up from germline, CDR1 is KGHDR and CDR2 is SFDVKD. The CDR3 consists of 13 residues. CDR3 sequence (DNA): TGTGCCACTACAGACAGCTCTGGAAACACCATATATTTT. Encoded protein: CATTDSSGNTIYF.